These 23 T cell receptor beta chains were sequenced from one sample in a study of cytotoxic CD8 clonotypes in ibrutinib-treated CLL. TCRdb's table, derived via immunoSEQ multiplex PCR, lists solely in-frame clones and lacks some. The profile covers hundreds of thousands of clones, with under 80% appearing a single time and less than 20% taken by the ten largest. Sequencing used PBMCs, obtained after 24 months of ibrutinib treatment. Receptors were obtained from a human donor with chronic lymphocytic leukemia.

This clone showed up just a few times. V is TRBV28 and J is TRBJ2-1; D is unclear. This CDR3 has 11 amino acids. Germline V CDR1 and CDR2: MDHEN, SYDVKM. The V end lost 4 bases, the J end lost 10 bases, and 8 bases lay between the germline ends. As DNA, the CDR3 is TGTGCCAGCAGTTATAGGCGGGAGCAGTTCTTC. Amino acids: CASSYRREQFF.

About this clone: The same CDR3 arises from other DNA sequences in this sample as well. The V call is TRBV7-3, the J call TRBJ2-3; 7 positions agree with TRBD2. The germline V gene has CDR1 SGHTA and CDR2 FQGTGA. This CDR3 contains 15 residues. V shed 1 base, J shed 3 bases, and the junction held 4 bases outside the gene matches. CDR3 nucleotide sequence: TGTGCCAGCAGCTTAAGTGGCGGGAGAACAGATACGCAGTATTTT. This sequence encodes CASSLSGGRTDTQYF.

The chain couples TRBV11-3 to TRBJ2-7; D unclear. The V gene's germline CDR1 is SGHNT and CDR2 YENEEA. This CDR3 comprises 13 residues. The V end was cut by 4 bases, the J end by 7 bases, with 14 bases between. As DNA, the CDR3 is TGTGCCAGCAGCTCCCGACTGTTGGGGGAGCAGTACTTC. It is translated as CASSSRLLGEQYF.

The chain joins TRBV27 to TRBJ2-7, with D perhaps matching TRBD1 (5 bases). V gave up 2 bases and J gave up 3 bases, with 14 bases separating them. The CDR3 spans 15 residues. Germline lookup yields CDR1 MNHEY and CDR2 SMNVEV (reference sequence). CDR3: CASSLRVGANYEQYF. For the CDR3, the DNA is TGTGCCAGCAGTTTACGGGTTGGGGCTAACTACGAGCAGTACTTC.

CDR3 sequence: CASSVEQGSEQYF. The CDR3 coding sequence is TGTGCCAGCAGCGTAGAGCAGGGAAGCGAGCAGTACTTC. V and J are TRBV9 and TRBJ2-7; perhaps TRBD1 as D (5 bases). CDR1 and CDR2 (germline): SGDLS, YYNGEE. CDR3 length: 13 amino acids. V dropped 0 bases and J dropped 6 bases, with 10 bases sitting between them.

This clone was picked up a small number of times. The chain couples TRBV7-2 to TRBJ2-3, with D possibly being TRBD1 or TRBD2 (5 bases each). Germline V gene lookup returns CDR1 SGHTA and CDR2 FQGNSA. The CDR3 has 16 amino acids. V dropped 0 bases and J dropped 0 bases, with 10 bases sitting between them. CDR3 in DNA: TGTGCCAGCAGCTTAGCTGGGACGTCTAGCACAGATACGCAGTATTTT. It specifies CASSLAGTSSTDTQYF.

The DNA of the CDR3 is TGTGCCAGCAGCTTAAGGGGTGGCGAGACCCAGTACTTC. Translating gives CASSLRGGETQYF. The gene calls are TRBV7-9 and TRBJ2-5, with D perhaps TRBD1 (5 bases). The CDR3 totals 13 residues. Germline V gene data show CDR1 as SEHNR and CDR2 as FQNEAQ (reference sequence). The germline V and J ends were trimmed by 2 bases and 5 bases, with 9 bases remaining between them. Full variable domain (outside the CDR3, taken from reference TRBV7-9 and TRBJ2-5): DTGVSQNPRHKITKRGQNVTFRCDPISEHNRLYWYRQTLGQGPEFLTYFQNEAQLEKSRLLSDRFSAERPKGSFSTLEIQRTEQGDSAMYLCASSLRGGETQYFGPGTRLLVL.

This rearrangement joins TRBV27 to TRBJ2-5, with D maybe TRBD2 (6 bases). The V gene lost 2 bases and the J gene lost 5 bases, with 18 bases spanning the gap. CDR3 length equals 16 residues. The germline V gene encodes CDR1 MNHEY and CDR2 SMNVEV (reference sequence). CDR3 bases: TGTGCCAGCAGTTTACGGAGTGGAGGGCCTACGGAGACCCAGTACTTC. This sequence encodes CASSLRSGGPTETQYF.

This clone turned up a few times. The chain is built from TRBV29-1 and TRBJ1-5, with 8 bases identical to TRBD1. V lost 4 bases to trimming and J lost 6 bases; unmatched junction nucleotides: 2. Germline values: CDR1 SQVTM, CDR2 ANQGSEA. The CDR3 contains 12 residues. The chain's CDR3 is CSVGTGSQPQHF. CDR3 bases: TGCAGCGTTGGGACAGGGAGTCAGCCCCAGCATTTT.

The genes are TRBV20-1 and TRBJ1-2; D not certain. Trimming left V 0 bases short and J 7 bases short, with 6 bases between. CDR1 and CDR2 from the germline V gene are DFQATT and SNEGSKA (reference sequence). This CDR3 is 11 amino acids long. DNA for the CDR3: TGCAGTGCTAGAGATCGGCGTGGCTACACCTTC. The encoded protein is CSARDRRGYTF.

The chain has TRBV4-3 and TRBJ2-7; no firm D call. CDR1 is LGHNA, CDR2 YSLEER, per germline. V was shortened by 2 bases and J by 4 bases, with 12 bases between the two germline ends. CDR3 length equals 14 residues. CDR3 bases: TGCGCCAGCAGCCAATGGTTGGGCGGATACGAGCAGTACTTC. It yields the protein CASSQWLGGYEQYF.

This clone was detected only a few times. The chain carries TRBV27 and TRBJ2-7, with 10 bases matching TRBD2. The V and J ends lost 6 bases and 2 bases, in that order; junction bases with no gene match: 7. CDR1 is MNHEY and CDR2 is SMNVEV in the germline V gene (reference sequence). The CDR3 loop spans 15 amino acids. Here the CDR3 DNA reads TGTGCCAGCAGCCGTCTAGCGGGAGTCACCTACGAGCAGTACTTC. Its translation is CASSRLAGVTYEQYF.

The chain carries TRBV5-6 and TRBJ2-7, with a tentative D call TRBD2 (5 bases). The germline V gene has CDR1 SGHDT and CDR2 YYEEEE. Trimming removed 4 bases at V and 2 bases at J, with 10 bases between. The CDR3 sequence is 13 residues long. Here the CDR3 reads CASSSGLTYEQYF. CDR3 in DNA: TGTGCCAGCAGCAGCGGACTTACCTACGAGCAGTACTTC.

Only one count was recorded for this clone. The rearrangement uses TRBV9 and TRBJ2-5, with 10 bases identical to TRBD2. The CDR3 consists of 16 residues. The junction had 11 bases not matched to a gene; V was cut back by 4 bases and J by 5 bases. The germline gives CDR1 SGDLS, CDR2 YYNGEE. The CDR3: CASSPDSGRPEETQYF. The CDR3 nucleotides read TGTGCCAGCAGCCCCGATAGCGGGAGGCCAGAGGAGACCCAGTACTTC.

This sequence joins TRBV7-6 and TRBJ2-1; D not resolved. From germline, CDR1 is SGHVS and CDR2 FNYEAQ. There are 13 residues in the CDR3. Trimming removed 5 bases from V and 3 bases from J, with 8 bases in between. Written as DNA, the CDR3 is TGTGCCAGCAGCGTGATCGACTACAATGAGCAGTTCTTC. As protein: CASSVIDYNEQFF. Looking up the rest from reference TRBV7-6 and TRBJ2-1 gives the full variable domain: GAGVSQSPRYKVTKRGQDVALRCDPISGHVSLYWYRQALGQGPEFLTYFNYEAQQDKSGLPNDRFSAERPEGSISTLTIQRTEQRDSAMYRCASSVIDYNEQFFGPGTRLTVL.

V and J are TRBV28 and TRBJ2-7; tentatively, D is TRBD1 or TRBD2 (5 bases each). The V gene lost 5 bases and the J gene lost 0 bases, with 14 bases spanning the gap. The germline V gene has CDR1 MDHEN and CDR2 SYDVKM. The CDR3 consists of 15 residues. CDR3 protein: CASSARDGYSYEQYF. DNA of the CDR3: TGTGCCAGCAGTGCCCGGGACGGCTACTCCTACGAGCAGTACTTC.

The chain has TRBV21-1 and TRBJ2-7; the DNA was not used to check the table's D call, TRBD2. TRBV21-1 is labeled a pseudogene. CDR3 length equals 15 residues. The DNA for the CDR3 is TGTGCCAGCAGCACCCGGGCAGGAGGCGGGTACGAGCAGTACTTC. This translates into CASSTRAGGGYEQYF.

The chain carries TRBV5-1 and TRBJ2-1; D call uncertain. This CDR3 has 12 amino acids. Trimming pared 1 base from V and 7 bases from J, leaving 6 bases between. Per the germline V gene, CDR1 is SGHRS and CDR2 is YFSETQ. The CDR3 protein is CASSLNRNEQFF. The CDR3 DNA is TGCGCCAGCAGCTTGAATCGGAATGAGCAGTTCTTC.

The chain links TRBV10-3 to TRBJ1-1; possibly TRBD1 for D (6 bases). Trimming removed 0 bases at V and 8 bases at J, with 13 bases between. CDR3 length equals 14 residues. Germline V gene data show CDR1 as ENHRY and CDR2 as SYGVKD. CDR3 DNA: TGTGCCATCAGTGAGTCGAGTAACAGGGAGGAAGCTTTCTTT. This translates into CAISESSNREEAFF.

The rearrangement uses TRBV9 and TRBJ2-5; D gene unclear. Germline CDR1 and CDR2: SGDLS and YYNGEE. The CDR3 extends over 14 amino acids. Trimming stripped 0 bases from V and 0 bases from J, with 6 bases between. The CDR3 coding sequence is TGTGCCAGCAGCGTAGGGAACAACCAAGAGACCCAGTACTTC. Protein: CASSVGNNQETQYF.

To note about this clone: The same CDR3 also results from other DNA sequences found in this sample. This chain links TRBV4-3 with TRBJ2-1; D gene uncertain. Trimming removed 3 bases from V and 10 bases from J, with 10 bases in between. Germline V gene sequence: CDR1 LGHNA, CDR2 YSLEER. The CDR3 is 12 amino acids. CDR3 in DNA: TGCGCCAGCAGCCAGTCTGGCCGGGAGCAGTTCTTC. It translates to CASSQSGREQFF.

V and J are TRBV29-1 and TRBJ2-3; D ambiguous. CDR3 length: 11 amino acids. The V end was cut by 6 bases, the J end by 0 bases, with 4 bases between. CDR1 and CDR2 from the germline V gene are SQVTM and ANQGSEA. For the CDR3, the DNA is TGCAGCGTAAGAAGCACAGATACGCAGTATTTT. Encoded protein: CSVRSTDTQYF.

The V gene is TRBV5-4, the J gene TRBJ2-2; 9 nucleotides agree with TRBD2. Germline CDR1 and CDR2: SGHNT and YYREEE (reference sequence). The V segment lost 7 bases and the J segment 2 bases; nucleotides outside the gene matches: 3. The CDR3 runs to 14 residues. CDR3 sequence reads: CASYSGSNTGELFF. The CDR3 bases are TGTGCCAGCTATAGCGGGAGTAACACCGGGGAGCTGTTTTTT.